This T cell receptor beta chain was captured in a study of shared clonotypes between healthy human individuals. Study background: The study used three CD4 naive, three CD4 memory, two CD8 naive and one CD8 memory plate per donor. Study findings and constraints: In general, naive subsets displayed greater estimated richness than memory subsets did.

In the naive CD8 group, cells lacked CD45RO and were positively selected for CCR7, so terminally differentiated effector memory CD45RA+ cells were left out. The genomic DNA of each subset was split evenly across several immunoSEQ plates. Repertoires were generated with immunoSEQ multiplex PCR, while TCRdb's copy carries only in-frame clones and drops some. The table includes 550,000 to 750,000 clones, 92% detected once. This clone has a handful of counts. The target antigen is unknown. This sequence originates from a man between 25 and 39 years old in good health. Sequencing input: naive CD8+ T cells sorted from blood.

CDR3 sequence: CASSPGRTSSYNEQFF. CDR3 DNA sequence: TGTGCCAGCTCCCCCGGACGGACGAGCTCCTACAATGAGCAGTTCTTC. The genes are TRBV18 and TRBJ2-1; D is uncertain. V dropped 6 bases and J dropped 0 bases, with 15 bases sitting between them. Germline loops: CDR1 KGHSH, CDR2 LQKENI. There are 16 residues in the CDR3.